These T cell receptor beta chains were read from a single sample in a study of blood T cell repertoires in COVID-19. TCRdb's table, derived via immunoSEQ multiplex PCR, lists solely in-frame clones and lacks some. The sample carries roughly 240,000 clones, about 90% recorded once. The sequenced material came from PBMCs or T cells enriched from blood (not recorded which). The receptors were sampled from a man in his fifties who had been exposed to COVID-19. CDR3s include the opening cysteine and the closing phenylalanine or tryptophan.

j_call | v_call | cdr3_aa
TRBJ1-2 | TRBV19 | CASSIVSAGGIYGYTF
TRBJ1-1 | TRBV4-1 | CASSHPQTRVKAFF
TRBJ2-2 | TRBV6-5 | CASLGQPNTGELFF
TRBJ1-2 | TRBV6-4 | CASSDSTVRPYTLPNYGYTF
TRBJ1-4 | TRBV7-8 | CASSSDGRREKLFF
TRBJ1-5 | TRBV5-8 | CASSGRQGDGNQPQHF
TRBJ2-1 | TRBV28 | CAIQTSGGALNEQFF
TRBJ1-4 | TRBV2 | CANGRGRLEKLFF
TRBJ1-1 | TRBV12-3/TRBV12-4 | CASSFGTYSFF
TRBJ1-6 | TRBV10-3 | CAINGLRYSPLHF
TRBJ2-7 | TRBV6-6 | CASSYSAGYPYEQYF
TRBJ2-2 | TRBV5-1 | CASSLVPEIAGELFF
TRBJ1-3 | TRBV3-1/TRBV3-2 | CASSNRGSGNTIYF
TRBJ2-5 | TRBV7-9 | CASSPGNQAYQETQYF
TRBJ1-5 | TRBV28 | CASLTGGDQPQHF
TRBJ1-4 | TRBV28 | CASLEATNEKLFF
TRBJ2-5 | TRBV14 | CASSQDPAATQYF
TRBJ1-1 | TRBV5-4 | CASSTDMNTEAFF
TRBJ1-1 | TRBV2 | CASSGEVRGAFF
TRBJ1-2 | TRBV28 | CASSLKGGGIPYGYTF
TRBJ2-3 | TRBV10-3 | CAISESGADTQYF
TRBJ1-2 | TRBV5-4 | CASSLGNRGLGYTF
TRBJ2-7 | TRBV5-1 | CASSFNTGDREERYF
TRBJ2-7 | TRBV11-2 | CASSDRDRGYEQYF
TRBJ2-1 | TRBV5-8 | CASSLLERENEQFF
TRBJ2-7 | TRBV3-1/TRBV3-2 | CASSSSRGLNYEQYF
TRBJ1-1 | TRBV5-1 | CASSSGNPDTEAFF
TRBJ1-2 | TRBV2 | CASSSGYYGYTF
TRBJ1-2 | TRBV6-5 | CASRIPGGQGYGYTF
TRBJ2-5 | TRBV27 | CASSLDRGYQETQYF
TRBJ2-5 | TRBV6-2/TRBV6-3 | CASSHRAEMQETQYF
TRBJ1-1 | TRBV23-1 | CASSQLADRAMNTEAFF
TRBJ2-2 | TRBV18 | CASSAPAGGNTGELFF
TRBJ2-2 | TRBV7-9 | CASSLNVAAQELFF
TRBJ1-5 | TRBV7-7 | CASSRGYRARSNQPQHF
TRBJ2-1 | TRBV10-3 | CATQATSGSSSYNEQFF
TRBJ2-7 | TRBV30 | CAWRSGKGSYEQYF
TRBJ2-5 | TRBV28 | CASLASGRRETQYF
TRBJ1-2 | TRBV5-1 | CASSLLTVNYGYTF
TRBJ2-1 | TRBV5-4 | CASSSRLAGGRTYNEQFF
TRBJ2-7 | TRBV12-3/TRBV12-4 | CASSSGQVEQYF
TRBJ1-1 | TRBV28 | CASSFLRGNTEAFF
TRBJ1-2 | TRBV28 | CASSFGDSLYGYTF
TRBJ1-2 | TRBV7-9 | CASSSRGAVGGYTF
TRBJ1-5 | TRBV2 | CASSEQGVQPQHF
TRBJ1-1 | TRBV19 | CASSMDRDTEAFF
TRBJ2-5 | TRBV5-4 | CASSRLTGTRQETQYF
TRBJ2-7 | TRBV29-1 | CSLQKEPPNRKADRSSEQYF
TRBJ1-1 | TRBV2 | CASSPGTFNTEAFF
TRBJ1-1 | TRBV5-1 | CASSLGGSMNTEAFF
TRBJ1-1 | TRBV5-1 | CASSNGDSNTEAFF
TRBJ2-2 | TRBV15 | CATSRGTGNTGELFF
TRBJ2-7 | TRBV13 | CASSYGPGQGGNEQYF
TRBJ1-2 | TRBV4-1 | CASSPRGGPSTGPEAGYTF
TRBJ2-3 | TRBV4-1 | CASSQSPGSGGFGDTQYF
TRBJ1-3 | TRBV28 | CASNRGAGGNTIYF
TRBJ1-1 | TRBV5-6 | CASSLMTGEAFF